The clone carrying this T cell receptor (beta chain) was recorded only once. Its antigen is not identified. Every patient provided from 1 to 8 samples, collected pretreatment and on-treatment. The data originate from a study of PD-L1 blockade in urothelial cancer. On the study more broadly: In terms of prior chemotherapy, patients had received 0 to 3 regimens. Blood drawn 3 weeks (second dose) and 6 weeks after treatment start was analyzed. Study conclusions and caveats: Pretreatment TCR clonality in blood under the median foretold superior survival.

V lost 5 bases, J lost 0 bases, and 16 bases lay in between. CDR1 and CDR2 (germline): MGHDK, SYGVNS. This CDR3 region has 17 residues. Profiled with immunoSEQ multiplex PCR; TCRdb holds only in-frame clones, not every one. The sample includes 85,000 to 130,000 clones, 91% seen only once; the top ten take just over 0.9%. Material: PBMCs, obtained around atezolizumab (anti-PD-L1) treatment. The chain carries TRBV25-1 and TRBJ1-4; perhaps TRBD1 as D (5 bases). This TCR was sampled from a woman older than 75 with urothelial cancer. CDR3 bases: TGTGCCAGCAGTCAAACCTTGACAGATGCAACTAATGAAAAACTGTTTTTT. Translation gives CASSQTLTDATNEKLFF.